Below are 20 T cell receptor beta chains sequenced from a single sample in a study of blood T cell repertoires in COVID-19. Only in-frame clones appear in the TCRdb table, and some are missing; sequencing was by immunoSEQ multiplex PCR. The sample shows around 70,000 clones, 80% of them seen only once. The specimen was peripheral blood. The receptors originated from a human donor in a cohort sampled during active COVID-19.

CDR3 coding DNA: TGTGCCAGCAGGAGAGGCGTAGGTAGCGATGAGCAGTTCTTC. Translating gives CASRRGVGSDEQFF. This chain uses TRBV6-4 with TRBJ2-1; D possibly corresponds to TRBD2 (5 bases). The CDR3 contains 14 residues. The germline V gene has CDR1 MRHNA and CDR2 SNTAGT. Trimming took 6 bases from V and 8 from J, leaving 17 bases between them.

Only one count was recorded for this clone. The chain links TRBV5-8 to TRBJ2-5, with 11 bases lining up with TRBD2. The CDR3 covers 17 residues. The V segment lost 0 bases and the J segment 5 bases; nucleotides outside the gene matches: 9. Germline CDR1 reads SGHTS; CDR2 reads YDEGEE. CDR3 in DNA: TGTGCCAGCAGCTTGGGATTAGCGGGAGGGCCGGTGGAGACCCAGTACTTC. The encoded protein is CASSLGLAGGPVETQYF.

The J gene is TRBJ1-6, the V gene TRBV5-5; D not certain. The germline gives CDR1 SGHKS, CDR2 YYEKEE (reference sequence). The CDR3 extends over 15 amino acids. Trimming left V 1 base short and J 5 bases short, with 10 bases between. The CDR3 region is CASSLLGTDNSPLHF. CDR3 coding DNA: TGTGCCAGCAGCTTGCTGGGCACAGATAATTCACCCCTCCACTTT.

This clone was seen a few times. CDR3 sequence: CASSMTENTEAFF. Here the CDR3 DNA reads TGTGCCAGCAGCATGACAGAGAACACTGAAGCTTTCTTT. The chain is built from TRBV7-9 and TRBJ1-1, with D perhaps matching TRBD1 (5 bases). V dropped 5 bases and J dropped 1 base, with 8 bases sitting between them. CDR3 length: 13 amino acids. CDR1 is SEHNR, CDR2 FQNEAQ, per germline (reference sequence).

This clone was detected only once. V usage is TRBV24-1 and J usage is TRBJ2-3; 8 positions agree with TRBD1. The CDR3 is 17 residues long. Trimming removed 3 bases from V and 5 bases from J; junction bases left unmatched: 12. Germline-derived CDR1 and CDR2 are KGHDR and SFDVKD. The CDR3 reads CATSDMVPGTGGDTQYF. CDR3 DNA: TGTGCCACCAGTGATATGGTCCCCGGGACAGGTGGAGATACGCAGTATTTT.

The chain recombines TRBV9 with TRBJ1-6; 8 bases fit TRBD1. This CDR3 is built from 14 residues. V shed 2 bases and J 11 bases; nucleotides not matched to a gene: 6. CDR1 and CDR2 from the germline V gene are SGDLS and YYNGEE. The CDR3 protein is CASSVGDRLAPLHF. DNA for the CDR3: TGTGCCAGCAGCGTTGGGGACAGGTTGGCACCCCTCCACTTT.

The chain combines TRBV6-4 with TRBJ1-2, with D possibly TRBD1 on 6 matching bases. The germline V and J ends were trimmed by 6 bases and 8 bases, with 16 bases remaining between them. The CDR3 is 13 residues long. Germline lookup yields CDR1 MRHNA and CDR2 SNTAGT. DNA of the CDR3: TGTGCCAGCAGCGAGAAACAGGGTGGAGGCTACACCTTC. Its protein is CASSEKQGGGYTF.

The rearrangement uses TRBV6-5 and TRBJ2-5, with D tentatively TRBD1 (6 bases). Trimming pared 8 bases from V and 4 bases from J, leaving 17 bases between. Germline CDR1 is MNHEY and CDR2 is SVGAGI. The CDR3 consists of 14 residues. CDR3 nucleotide sequence: TGTGCCAGCGGGGCCGGGACATTACGAGAGACCCAGTACTTC. Amino acids: CASGAGTLRETQYF.

In its sample, this clone was seen a few times. V and J are TRBV5-6 and TRBJ2-5, with D hard to call. The CDR3 is 11 residues long. Looked up from germline, CDR1 is SGHDT and CDR2 is YYEEEE. The V gene lost 3 bases and the J gene lost 5 bases, with 5 bases spanning the gap. Here the CDR3 DNA reads TGTGCCAGCAGCTACGGTGAGACCCAGTACTTC. Residues: CASSYGETQYF.

This sequence joins TRBV7-8 and TRBJ1-5; no reliable D call. V lost 3 bases, J lost 5 bases, and 8 bases lay in between. The CDR3 spans 13 residues. CDR1 and CDR2 (germline): SGHVS, FQNEAQ. Here the CDR3 DNA reads TGTGCCAGCAGCTTGTACGGTGATCAGCCCCAGCATTTT. Translated, it gives CASSLYGDQPQHF.

The rearrangement joins TRBV30 to TRBJ2-7, with 8 positions matching TRBD1. With V trimmed by 3 bases and J by 6 bases, 7 bases remained unmatched. The CDR3 consists of 13 residues. Germline CDR1 reads GTSNPN; CDR2 reads SVGIG (reference sequence). The CDR3 here is CAWSPGQAFEQYF. The DNA for the CDR3 is TGTGCCTGGAGCCCGGGACAGGCTTTCGAGCAGTACTTC. The full variable domain, rest sourced from reference TRBV30 and TRBJ2-7, is SQTIHQWPATLVQPVGSPLSLECTVEGTSNPNLYWYRQAAGRGLQLLFYSVGIGQISSEVPQNLSASRPQDRQFILSSKKLLLSDSGFYLCAWSPGQAFEQYFGPGTRLTVT.

In its sample, this clone was seen once. V is TRBV9 and J is TRBJ2-1; D may be TRBD2 (6 bases). The CDR3 totals 15 residues. CDR1 SGDLS and CDR2 YYNGEE come from the germline V gene. Trimming left V 0 bases short and J 4 bases short, with 11 bases between. As DNA, the CDR3 is TGTGCCAGCAGCGTAGGACTAGAGGGGTACAATGAGCAGTTCTTC. Its translation is CASSVGLEGYNEQFF.

The chain couples TRBV6-2 or TRBV6-3 to TRBJ1-2; tentatively, D is TRBD1 (5 bases). Trimming pared 4 bases from V and 2 bases from J, leaving 11 bases between. The CDR3 is 14 amino acids. CDR1 and CDR2 (germline): MNHEY, SVGEGT. The CDR3 sequence: CASSSAGLNYGYTF. CDR3 DNA sequence: TGTGCCAGCAGTTCCGCGGGGCTCAACTATGGCTACACCTTC.

This rearrangement joins TRBV5-1 to TRBJ1-6; 8 bases line up with TRBD1. J gave up 4 bases and V 0 bases, and 3 bases lay outside the gene matches. Germline V gene sequence: CDR1 SGHRS, CDR2 YFSETQ. This CDR3 spans 16 amino acids. The CDR3 loop is CASSLVQGAYNSPLHF. The CDR3 region has the DNA TGCGCCAGCAGCTTGGTTCAGGGGGCTTATAATTCACCCCTCCACTTT.

The chain employs TRBV5-1 and TRBJ2-5, with TRBD1 identical over 7 bases. Germline V gene sequence: CDR1 SGHRS, CDR2 YFSETQ. Germline trimming cut 0 bases from V and 0 bases from J; bases unmatched to any gene: 8. The CDR3 is made up of 17 amino acids. CDR3 nucleotide sequence: TGCGCCAGCAGCTTGGGACAGGGATGGGGTTACCAAGAGACCCAGTACTTC. Its translation is CASSLGQGWGYQETQYF.

J is TRBJ2-5 and V is TRBV2, with D tentatively TRBD2 (5 bases). The V and J ends lost 6 bases and 5 bases respectively, with 10 bases between them. Germline V lookup: CDR1 SNHLY, CDR2 FYNNEI. This CDR3 comprises 12 residues. The CDR3 region is CASSERGETQYF. The CDR3 DNA reads TGTGCCAGCAGCGAACGAGGGGAGACCCAGTACTTC.

The rearrangement joins TRBV7-2 to TRBJ2-3; possible D gene TRBD2, 6 bases. V was pared by 5 bases and J by 1 base, with 10 bases between. The CDR3 is made up of 14 amino acids. Germline assignment: CDR1 SGHTA and CDR2 FQGNSA. In nucleotides, the CDR3 is TGTGCCAGCAGCCATGGAGGGGGCACAGATACGCAGTATTTT. Protein product: CASSHGGGTDTQYF.

The V call is TRBV5-1, the J call TRBJ1-2; possibly TRBD1 for D (5 bases). The V end lost 6 bases, the J end lost 0 bases, and 12 bases lay between the germline ends. The germline V gene encodes CDR1 SGHRS and CDR2 YFSETQ. The CDR3 loop spans 14 amino acids. The CDR3 loop reads CASKVQGTNYGYTF. CDR3 DNA: TGCGCCAGCAAGGTTCAGGGCACTAACTATGGCTACACCTTC.

This clone was observed a few times. The chain uses TRBV5-5 and TRBJ1-5; D unclear. Germline values: CDR1 SGHKS, CDR2 YYEKEE (reference sequence). V lost 0 bases and J lost 0, with 4 bases in between. The CDR3 covers 14 residues. The CDR3 loop reads CASSLAYSNQPQHF. The CDR3 DNA sequence: TGTGCCAGCAGCTTGGCCTATAGCAATCAGCCCCAGCATTTT.

This clone appeared once. This sequence joins TRBV5-6 and TRBJ1-1; no clear D. Per the germline V gene, CDR1 is SGHDT and CDR2 is YYEEEE. V was pared by 2 bases and J by 0 bases, with 11 bases between. CDR3 length: 15 amino acids. The CDR3 sequence is CASSLRSVLNTEAFF. The CDR3 nucleotides read TGTGCCAGCAGCTTACGTTCAGTATTGAACACTGAAGCTTTCTTT.